These T cell receptor beta chains were read from a single sample in a study of T cells in Graves' hyperthyroidism and ophthalmopathy. TCRdb used MiXCR to reprocess the multiplex PCR reads, holding one entry per CDR3 protein. The sample has hundreds of thousands of distinct CDR3 sequences, around 15% seen once. The material sequenced was blood. These receptor sequences come from a young woman with Graves' hyperthyroidism. The CDR3 runs from the conserved cysteine through the conserved F or W. A D gene is named only where the DNA matches it firmly. The size field is filled for only some rows; it gives once, few, many or a size class.

>.|TRBV29-1|TRBJ2-3|many
CSVDPTTSTDTQYF
TGCAGCGTCGACCCGACGACTAGCACAGATACGCAGTATTTT
>TRBD1|TRBV27|TRBJ1-1|many
CASSTGTGAGVRNLNTEAFF
TGTGCCAGCAGTACCGGGACAGGGGCTGGAGTAAGAAACCTTAACACTGAAGCTTTCTTT
>TRBD2|TRBV6-1|TRBJ2-3|many
CASSQPGLAGGPGCSDTQYF
TGTGCCAGCAGTCAACCCGGACTAGCGGGAGGGCCGGGTTGTTCAGATACGCAGTATTTT
>.|TRBV10-3|TRBJ2-3|.
CAISESPGSTDTQYF
TGTGCCATCAGTGAGTCGCCGGGTAGCACAGATACGCAGTATTTT
>TRBD2|TRBV20-1|TRBJ2-7|.
CSARDATSGHYEQYF
TGCAGTGCTAGGGACGCGACTAGCGGCCACTACGAGCAGTACTTC
>.|TRBV2|TRBJ1-5|few
CASSEAFYAQNQPQHF
TGTGCCAGCAGTGAAGCGTTTTACGCTCAGAATCAGCCCCAGCATTTT
>.|TRBV18|TRBJ1-1|.
CASSPQGRSDTEAFF
TGTGCCAGCTCACCCCAGGGGAGGTCGGACACTGAAGCTTTCTTT
>.|TRBV13|TRBJ2-3|.
CASSSGGQGTDTQYF
TGTGCCAGCAGCTCCGGAGGGCAAGGCACAGATACGCAGTATTTT
>.|TRBV27|TRBJ1-3|few
CASSLVGVKGNTIYF
TGTGCCAGCAGTTTAGTCGGGGTAAAAGGAAACACCATATATTTT
>.|TRBV18|TRBJ1-1|many
CASSHWNTEAFF
TGTGCCAGCTCACACTGGAACACTGAAGCTTTCTTT
>TRBD1|TRBV5-1|TRBJ2-1|.
CASRFSTGANEQFF
TGCGCCAGCAGATTTTCGACAGGGGCTAATGAGCAGTTCTTC
>.|TRBV28|TRBJ2-7|many
CASNEPQAFSYEQYF
TGTGCCAGCAACGAACCTCAGGCCTTCTCCTACGAGCAGTACTTC
>.|TRBV9|TRBJ2-3|.
CASSVDGFTSTDMQYF
TGTGCCAGCAGCGTAGATGGCTTTACTAGCACAGATATGCAGTATTTT
>.|TRBV24-1|TRBJ2-4|few
CATSDSVKNIQYF
TGTGCCACCAGTGATTCGGTCAAAAACATTCAGTACTTC
>.|TRBV29-1|TRBJ1-2|.
CSVLTEDGYTF
TGCAGCGTTCTTACAGAGGATGGCTACACCTTC
>.|TRBV2|TRBJ2-2|many
CALGRQAGTGELFF
TGTGCCCTCGGGCGGCAGGCGGGCACCGGGGAGCTGTTTTTT
>.|TRBV19|TRBJ2-7|.
CASSTRGRSEQYF
TGTGCCAGTAGTACCAGGGGCAGGAGCGAGCAGTACTTC
>TRBD1|TRBV28|TRBJ1-6|.
CASSGTGDFKNSPLHF
TGTGCCAGCAGTGGGACAGGGGATTTTAAGAATTCACCCCTCCACTTT
>TRBD1|TRBV27|TRBJ2-7|few
CASSFGAGGYEQYF
TGTGCCAGCAGTTTTGGGGCAGGGGGCTACGAGCAGTACTTC
>.|TRBV7-9|TRBJ2-3|many
CASSLPGSDTQYF
TGTGCCAGCAGCTTACCAGGGTCAGATACGCAGTATTTT
>TRBD1|TRBV11-2|TRBJ2-4|many
CASSGATGVGNIQYF
TGTGCCAGCAGCGGAGCGACAGGGGTTGGAAACATTCAGTACTTC
>TRBD2|TRBV7-2|TRBJ2-5|many
CASSLSTSGQETQYF
TGTGCCAGCAGCTTATCGACTAGCGGGCAAGAGACCCAGTACTTC
>TRBD2|TRBV7-9|TRBJ2-7|few
CASSLNTSAPYEQYF
TGTGCCAGCAGCTTAAACACTAGCGCACCCTACGAGCAGTACTTC
>.|TRBV7-9|TRBJ2-1|many
CASSHPWSSYNEQFF
TGTGCCAGCAGCCACCCTTGGAGCTCCTACAATGAGCAGTTCTTC
>.|TRBV6-5|TRBJ1-4|many
CASSTEYRTAAKLFF
TGTGCCAGCAGTACCGAGTACAGGACTGCTGCGAAACTGTTTTTT